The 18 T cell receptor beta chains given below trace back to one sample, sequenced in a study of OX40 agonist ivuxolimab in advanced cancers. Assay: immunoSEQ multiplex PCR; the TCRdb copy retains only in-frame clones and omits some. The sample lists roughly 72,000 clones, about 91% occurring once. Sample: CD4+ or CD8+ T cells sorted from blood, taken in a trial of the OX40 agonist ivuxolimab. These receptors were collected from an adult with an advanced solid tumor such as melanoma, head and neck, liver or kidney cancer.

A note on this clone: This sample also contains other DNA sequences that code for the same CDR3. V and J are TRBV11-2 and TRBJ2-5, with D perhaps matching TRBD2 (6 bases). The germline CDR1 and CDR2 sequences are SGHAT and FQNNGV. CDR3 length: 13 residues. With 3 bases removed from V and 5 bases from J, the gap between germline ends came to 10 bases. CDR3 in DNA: TGTGCCAGCAGCTTGGCGGGGAGTGAGACCCAGTACTTC. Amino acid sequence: CASSLAGSETQYF.

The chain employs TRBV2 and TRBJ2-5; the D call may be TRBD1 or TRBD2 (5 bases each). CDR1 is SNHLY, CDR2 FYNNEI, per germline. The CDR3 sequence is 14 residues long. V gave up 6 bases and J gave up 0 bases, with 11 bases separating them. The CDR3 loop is CASSLEGYQETQYF. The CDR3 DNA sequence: TGTGCCAGCAGCCTAGAGGGGTACCAAGAGACCCAGTACTTC.

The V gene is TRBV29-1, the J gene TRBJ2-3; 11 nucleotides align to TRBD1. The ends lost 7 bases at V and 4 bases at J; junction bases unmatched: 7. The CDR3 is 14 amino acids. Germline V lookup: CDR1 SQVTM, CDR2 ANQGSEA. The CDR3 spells CSASGDRGADTQYF. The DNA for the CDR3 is TGCAGCGCCTCAGGGGACAGGGGGGCAGATACGCAGTATTTT.

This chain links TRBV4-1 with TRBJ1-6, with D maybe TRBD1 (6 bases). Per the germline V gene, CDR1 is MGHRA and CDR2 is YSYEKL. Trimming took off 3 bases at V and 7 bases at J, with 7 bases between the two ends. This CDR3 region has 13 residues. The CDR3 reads CASSQDSNSPLHF. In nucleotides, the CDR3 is TGCGCCAGCAGCCAGGACAGCAATTCACCCCTCCACTTT.

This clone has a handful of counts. For the CDR3, the DNA is TGTGCCAGCAGTGAGGGGACATTATTAGACACCATATATTTT. It is translated as CASSEGTLLDTIYF. The V call is TRBV6-1, the J call TRBJ1-3, with D perhaps matching TRBD1 (6 bases). V was trimmed by 3 bases and J by 8 bases, leaving 14 bases between them. The CDR3 length is 14 residues. CDR1 and CDR2 from the germline V gene are MNHNS and SASEGT.

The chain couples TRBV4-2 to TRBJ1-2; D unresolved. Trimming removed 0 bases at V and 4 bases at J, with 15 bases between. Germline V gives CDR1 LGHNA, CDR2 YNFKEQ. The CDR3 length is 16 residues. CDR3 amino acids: CASSQDPTGGPYGYTF. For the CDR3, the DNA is TGTGCCAGCAGCCAAGATCCCACCGGAGGGCCCTATGGCTACACCTTC.

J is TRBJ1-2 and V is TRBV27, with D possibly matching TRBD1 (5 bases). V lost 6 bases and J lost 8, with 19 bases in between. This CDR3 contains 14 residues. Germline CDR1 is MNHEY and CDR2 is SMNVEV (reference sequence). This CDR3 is CASRWGGTMEGYTF. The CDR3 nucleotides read TGTGCCAGCAGATGGGGCGGGACTATGGAAGGCTACACCTTC.

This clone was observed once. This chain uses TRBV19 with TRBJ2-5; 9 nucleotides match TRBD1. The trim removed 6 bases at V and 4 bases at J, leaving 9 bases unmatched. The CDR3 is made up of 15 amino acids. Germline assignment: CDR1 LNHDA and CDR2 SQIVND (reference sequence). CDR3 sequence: CASSPPTGGGETQYF. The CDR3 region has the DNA TGTGCCAGTAGCCCTCCAACAGGGGGCGGAGAGACCCAGTACTTC. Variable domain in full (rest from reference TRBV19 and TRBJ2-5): DGGITQSPKYLFRKEGQNVTLSCEQNLNHDAMYWYRQDPGQGLRLIYYSQIVNDFQKGDIAEGYSVSREKKESFPLTVTSAQKNPTAFYLCASSPPTGGGETQYFGPGTRLLVL.

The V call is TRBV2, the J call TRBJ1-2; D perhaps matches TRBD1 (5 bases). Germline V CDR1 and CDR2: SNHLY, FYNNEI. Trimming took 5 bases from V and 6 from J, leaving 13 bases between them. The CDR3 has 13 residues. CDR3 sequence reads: CASSSQGPHGYTF. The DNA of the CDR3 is TGTGCCAGCAGTTCTCAGGGTCCCCATGGCTACACCTTC.

The CDR3 reads CASSLGWTVLKRAYGYTF. The CDR3, as DNA: TGTGCCAGCAGTCTGGGGTGGACAGTCCTTAAACGGGCCTATGGCTACACCTTC. The rearrangement links TRBV28 to TRBJ1-2; maybe TRBD1 (6 bases). Trimming pared 5 bases from V and 4 bases from J, leaving 26 bases between. Germline V lookup: CDR1 MDHEN, CDR2 SYDVKM. The CDR3 totals 18 residues.

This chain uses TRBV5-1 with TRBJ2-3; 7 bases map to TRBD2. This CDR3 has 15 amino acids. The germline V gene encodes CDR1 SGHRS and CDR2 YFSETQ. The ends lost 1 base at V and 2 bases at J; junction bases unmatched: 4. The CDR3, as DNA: TGCGCCAGCAGCTTGTGGACTAGAGCCACAGATACGCAGTATTTT. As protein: CASSLWTRATDTQYF.

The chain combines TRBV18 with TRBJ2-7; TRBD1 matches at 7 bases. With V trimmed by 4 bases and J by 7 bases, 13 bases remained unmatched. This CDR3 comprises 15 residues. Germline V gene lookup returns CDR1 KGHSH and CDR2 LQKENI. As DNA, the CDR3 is TGTGCCAGCTCACTATCGACAGGGCTCCTCGGGGAGCAGTACTTC. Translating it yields CASSLSTGLLGEQYF.

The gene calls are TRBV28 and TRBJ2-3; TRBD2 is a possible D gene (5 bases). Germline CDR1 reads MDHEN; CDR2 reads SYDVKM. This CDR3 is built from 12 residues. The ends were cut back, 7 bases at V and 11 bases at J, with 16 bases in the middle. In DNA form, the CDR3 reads TGTGCCAGCACCGGCCCTAGAGGAGGGCAGTATTTT. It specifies CASTGPRGGQYF.

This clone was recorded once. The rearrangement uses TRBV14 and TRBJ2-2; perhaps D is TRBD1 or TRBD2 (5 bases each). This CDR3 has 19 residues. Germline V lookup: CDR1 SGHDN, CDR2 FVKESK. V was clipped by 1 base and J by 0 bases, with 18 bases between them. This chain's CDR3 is CASSQVGTHLGTNTGELFF. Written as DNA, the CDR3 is TGTGCCAGCAGCCAAGTAGGGACCCACCTTGGTACGAACACCGGGGAGCTGTTTTTT.

In nucleotides, the CDR3 is TGCGCCAGCAGCCAAGCTTCTGGGGCCAACGTCCTGACTTTC. It translates to CASSQASGANVLTF. This chain joins TRBV5-2 and TRBJ2-6; the D call TRBD2 from the table was never checked on the DNA. TRBV5-2 constitutes a pseudogene. The CDR3 sequence is 14 residues long.

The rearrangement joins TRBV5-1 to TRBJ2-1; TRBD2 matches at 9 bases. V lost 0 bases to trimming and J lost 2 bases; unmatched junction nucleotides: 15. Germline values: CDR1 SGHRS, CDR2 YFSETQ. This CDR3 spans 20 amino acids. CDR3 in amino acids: CASSLVGEREVHTPYNEQFF. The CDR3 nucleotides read TGCGCCAGCAGCTTGGTTGGGGAGCGGGAGGTTCACACCCCCTACAATGAGCAGTTCTTC.

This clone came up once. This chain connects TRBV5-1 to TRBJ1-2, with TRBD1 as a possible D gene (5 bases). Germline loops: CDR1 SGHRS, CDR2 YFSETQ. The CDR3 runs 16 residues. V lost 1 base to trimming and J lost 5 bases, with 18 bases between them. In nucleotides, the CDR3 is TGCGCCAGCAGCTTGATCGAAGGTCCTAAGGGGTATGGCTACACCTTC. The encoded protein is CASSLIEGPKGYGYTF.

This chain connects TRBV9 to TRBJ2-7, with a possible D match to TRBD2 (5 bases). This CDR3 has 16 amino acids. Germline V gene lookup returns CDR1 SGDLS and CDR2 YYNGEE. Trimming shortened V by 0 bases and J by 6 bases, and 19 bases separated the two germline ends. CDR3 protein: CASSVVASSLSGEQYF. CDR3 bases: TGTGCCAGCAGCGTAGTAGCTAGCTCACTGAGCGGCGAGCAGTACTTC.